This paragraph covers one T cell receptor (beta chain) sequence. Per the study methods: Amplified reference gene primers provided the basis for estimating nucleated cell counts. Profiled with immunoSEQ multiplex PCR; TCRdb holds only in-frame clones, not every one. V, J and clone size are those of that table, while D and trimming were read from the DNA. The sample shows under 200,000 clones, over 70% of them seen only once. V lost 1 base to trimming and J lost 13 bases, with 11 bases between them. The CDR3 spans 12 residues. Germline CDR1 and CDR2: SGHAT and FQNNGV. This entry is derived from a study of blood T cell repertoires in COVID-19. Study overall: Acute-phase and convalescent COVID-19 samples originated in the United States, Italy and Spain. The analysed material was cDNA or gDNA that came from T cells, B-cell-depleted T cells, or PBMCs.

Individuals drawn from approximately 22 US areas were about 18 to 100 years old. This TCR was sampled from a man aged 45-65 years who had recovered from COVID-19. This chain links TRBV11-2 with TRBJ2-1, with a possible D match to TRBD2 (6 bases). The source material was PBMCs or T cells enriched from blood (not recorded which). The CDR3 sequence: CASSLAGASQFF. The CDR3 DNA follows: TGTGCCAGCAGCTTAGCGGGAGCAAGCCAGTTCTTC.